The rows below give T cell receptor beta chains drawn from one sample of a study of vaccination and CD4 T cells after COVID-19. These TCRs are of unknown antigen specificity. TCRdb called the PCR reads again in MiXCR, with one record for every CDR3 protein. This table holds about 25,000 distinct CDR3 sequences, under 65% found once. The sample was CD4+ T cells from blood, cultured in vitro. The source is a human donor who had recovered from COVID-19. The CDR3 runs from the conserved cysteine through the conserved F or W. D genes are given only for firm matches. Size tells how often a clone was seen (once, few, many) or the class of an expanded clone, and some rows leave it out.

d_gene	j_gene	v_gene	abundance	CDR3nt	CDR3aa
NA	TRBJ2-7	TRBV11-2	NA	TGTGCCAGCAGCTTAGTAGGAGTAGGTGCCTACGAGCAGTACTTC	CASSLVGVGAYEQYF
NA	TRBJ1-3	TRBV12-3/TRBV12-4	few	TGTGCCAGCAGTTCTACCCATCGCTGGGGAAACACCATATATTTT	CASSSTHRWGNTIYF
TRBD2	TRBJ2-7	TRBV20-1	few	TGCAGTGCTCGATCCGGGACTAGCGGAACCTACGAGCAGTACTTC	CSARSGTSGTYEQYF
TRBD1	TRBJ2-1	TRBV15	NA	TGTGCCACCAGTCACCCCGGGACAGGGTCCAATGAGCAGTTCTTC	CATSHPGTGSNEQFF
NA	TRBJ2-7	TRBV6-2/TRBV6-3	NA	TGTGCCAGCAAAGAGGGCCCCTACGAGCAGTACTTC	CASKEGPYEQYF
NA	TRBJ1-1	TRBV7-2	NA	TGTGCCAGCAGCTTATATGCGGGGGCGCCAAGTGAAGCTTTCTTT	CASSLYAGAPSEAFF
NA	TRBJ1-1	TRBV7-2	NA	TGTGCCAGCAGCCCACGGCGGGACTACACTGAAGCTTTCTTT	CASSPRRDYTEAFF
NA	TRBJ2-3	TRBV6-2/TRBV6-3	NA	TGTGCCAGCCTTAAGAGGGGGTTAGATACGCAGTATTTT	CASLKRGLDTQYF
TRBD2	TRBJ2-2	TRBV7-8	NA	TGTGCCAGCAGTTCCGGCGGGAGGGGCGTCGGGGAGCTGTTTTTT	CASSSGGRGVGELFF
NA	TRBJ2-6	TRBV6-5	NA	TGTGCCAGCAGTTACTCGAGAGATCCCGGGGCCAACGTCCTGACTTTC	CASSYSRDPGANVLTF
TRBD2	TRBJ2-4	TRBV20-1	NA	TGCAGTGCCCGCACGGTTCGGGGGGGGGGAAACATTCAGTACTTC	CSARTVRGGGNIQYF
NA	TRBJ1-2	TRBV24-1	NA	TGTGCCACCTCAGGGGTGGGGGACTATGGCTACACCTTC	CATSGVGDYGYTF
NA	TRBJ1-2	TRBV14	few	TGTGCCAGCAGCCAAGAAACAGGATTTAATGGCTACACCTTC	CASSQETGFNGYTF
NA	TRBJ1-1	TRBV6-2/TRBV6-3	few	TGTGCCAGCAGTTACGGGTGGACAAAGCTGAACACTGAAGCTTTCTTT	CASSYGWTKLNTEAFF
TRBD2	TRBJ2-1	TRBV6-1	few	TGTGCCAGCAGTGAAACTAGCGGGGGCAGAGGGAATGAGCAGTTCTTC	CASSETSGGRGNEQFF
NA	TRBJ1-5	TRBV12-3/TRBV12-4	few	TGTGCCAGCAGTTTTGCAGGGCCGGGTCAGCCCCAGCATTTT	CASSFAGPGQPQHF
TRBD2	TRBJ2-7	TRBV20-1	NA	TGCAGTGCTACTATCCAAGTCCGGGACTACGCCTACGAGCAGTACTTC	CSATIQVRDYAYEQYF
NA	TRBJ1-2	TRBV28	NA	TGTGCCAGCAGTTTAGGAGGTGTGGAGAGGGGCTACACCTTC	CASSLGGVERGYTF
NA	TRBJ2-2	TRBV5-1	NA	TGCGCCAGCAGCTTTTTAATCACTTCGGGGGCAGCGAACACCGGGGAGCTGTTTTTT	CASSFLITSGAANTGELFF
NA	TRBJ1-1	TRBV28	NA	TGTGCCAGCAGTTTGTCAGGGTCCACTGAAGCTTTCTTT	CASSLSGSTEAFF
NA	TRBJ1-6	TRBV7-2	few	TGTGCCAGCAGCGTCAGGGACTATAATTCACCCCTCCACTTT	CASSVRDYNSPLHF
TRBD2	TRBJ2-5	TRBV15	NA	TGTGCCACCAGCAGAGGACTAGCGGGGGGGTACCAAGAGACCCAGTACTTC	CATSRGLAGGYQETQYF